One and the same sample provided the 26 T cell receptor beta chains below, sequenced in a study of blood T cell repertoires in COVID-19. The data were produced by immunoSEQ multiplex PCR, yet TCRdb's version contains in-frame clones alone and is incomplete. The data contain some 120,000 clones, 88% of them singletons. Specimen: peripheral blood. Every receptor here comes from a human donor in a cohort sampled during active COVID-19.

In DNA, the CDR3 is TGTGCCAGCAGATCTGACTCGCAGGGAAATTGGGAGACCCAGTACTTC. It specifies CASRSDSQGNWETQYF. The chain links TRBV6-6 to TRBJ2-5, with D tentatively TRBD1 (5 bases). This CDR3 has 16 amino acids. The germline V gene has CDR1 MNHNY and CDR2 SVGAGI (reference sequence). V gave up 6 bases and J gave up 5 bases, with 22 bases separating them.

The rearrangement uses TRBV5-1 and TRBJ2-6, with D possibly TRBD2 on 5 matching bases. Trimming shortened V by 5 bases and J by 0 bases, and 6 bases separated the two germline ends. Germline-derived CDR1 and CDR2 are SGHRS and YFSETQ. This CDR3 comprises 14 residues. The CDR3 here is CASSEGSGANVLTF. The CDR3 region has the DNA TGCGCCAGCAGTGAGGGCTCTGGGGCCAACGTCCTGACTTTC.

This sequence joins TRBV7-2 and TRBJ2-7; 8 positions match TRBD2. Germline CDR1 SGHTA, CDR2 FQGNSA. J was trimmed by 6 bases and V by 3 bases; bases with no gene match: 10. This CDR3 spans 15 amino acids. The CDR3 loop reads CASSLRPGGPPEQYF. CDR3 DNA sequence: TGTGCCAGCAGCTTGAGACCGGGAGGGCCGCCCGAGCAGTACTTC.

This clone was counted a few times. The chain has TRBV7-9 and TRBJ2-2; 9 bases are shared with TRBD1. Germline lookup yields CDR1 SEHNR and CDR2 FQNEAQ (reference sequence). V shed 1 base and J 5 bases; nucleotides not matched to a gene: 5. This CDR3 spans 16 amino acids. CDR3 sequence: CASSLVGQGRTGELFF. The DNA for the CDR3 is TGTGCCAGCAGCTTAGTCGGACAGGGGAGAACCGGGGAGCTGTTTTTT.

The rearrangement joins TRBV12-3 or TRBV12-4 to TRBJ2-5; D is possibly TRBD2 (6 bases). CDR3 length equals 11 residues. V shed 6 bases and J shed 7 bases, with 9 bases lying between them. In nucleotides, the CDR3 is TGTGCCAGCAGCCTGGAGGGGACCCAGTACTTC. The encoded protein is CASSLEGTQYF.

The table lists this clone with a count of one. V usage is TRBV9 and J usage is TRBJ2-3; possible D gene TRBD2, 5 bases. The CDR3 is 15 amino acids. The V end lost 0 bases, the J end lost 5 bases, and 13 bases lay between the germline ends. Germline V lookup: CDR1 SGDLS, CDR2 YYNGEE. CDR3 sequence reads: CASSVGRLGIDTQYF. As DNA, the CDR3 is TGTGCCAGCAGCGTAGGGAGGTTAGGGATAGATACGCAGTATTTT.

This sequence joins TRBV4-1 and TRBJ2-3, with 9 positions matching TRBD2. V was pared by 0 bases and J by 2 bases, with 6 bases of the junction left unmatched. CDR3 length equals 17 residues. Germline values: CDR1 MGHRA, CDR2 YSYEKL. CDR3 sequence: CASSQESGRRATDTQYF. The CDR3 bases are TGCGCCAGCAGCCAAGAGAGCGGGAGGAGGGCCACAGATACGCAGTATTTT.

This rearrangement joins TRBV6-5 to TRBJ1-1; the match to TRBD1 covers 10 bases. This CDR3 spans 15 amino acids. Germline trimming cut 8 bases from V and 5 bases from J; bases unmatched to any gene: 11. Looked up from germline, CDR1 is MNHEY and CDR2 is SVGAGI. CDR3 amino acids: CASSFRRQGATEAFF. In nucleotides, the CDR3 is TGTGCCAGCTCTTTCCGGCGACAGGGGGCAACTGAAGCTTTCTTT.

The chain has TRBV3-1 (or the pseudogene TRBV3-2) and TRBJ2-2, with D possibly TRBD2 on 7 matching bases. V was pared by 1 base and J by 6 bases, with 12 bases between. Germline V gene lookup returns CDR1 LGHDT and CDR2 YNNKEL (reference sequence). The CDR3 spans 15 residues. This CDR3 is CASSQAGGRAGELFF. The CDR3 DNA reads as TGTGCCAGCAGCCAAGCGGGGGGCCGGGCCGGGGAGCTGTTTTTT.

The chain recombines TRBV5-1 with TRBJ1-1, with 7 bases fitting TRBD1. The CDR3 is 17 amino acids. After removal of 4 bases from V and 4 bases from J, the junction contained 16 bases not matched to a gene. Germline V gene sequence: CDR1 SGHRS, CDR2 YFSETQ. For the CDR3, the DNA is TGCGCCAGCAGCGGGGACATTTGGACAGGTGTGTCCACTGAAGCTTTCTTT. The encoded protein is CASSGDIWTGVSTEAFF.

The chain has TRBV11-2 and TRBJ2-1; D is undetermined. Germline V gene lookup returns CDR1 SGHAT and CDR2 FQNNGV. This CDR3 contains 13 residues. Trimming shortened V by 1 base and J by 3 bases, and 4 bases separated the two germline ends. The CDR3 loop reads CASSLGLYNEQFF. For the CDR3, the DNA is TGTGCCAGCAGCTTAGGTCTCTACAATGAGCAGTTCTTC.

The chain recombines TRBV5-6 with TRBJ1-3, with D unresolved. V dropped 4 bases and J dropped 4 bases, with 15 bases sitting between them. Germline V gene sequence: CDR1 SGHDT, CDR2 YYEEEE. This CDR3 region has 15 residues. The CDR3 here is CASSLVGVAGNTIYF. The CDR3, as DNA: TGTGCCAGCAGCCTGGTCGGGGTAGCGGGAAACACCATATATTTT.

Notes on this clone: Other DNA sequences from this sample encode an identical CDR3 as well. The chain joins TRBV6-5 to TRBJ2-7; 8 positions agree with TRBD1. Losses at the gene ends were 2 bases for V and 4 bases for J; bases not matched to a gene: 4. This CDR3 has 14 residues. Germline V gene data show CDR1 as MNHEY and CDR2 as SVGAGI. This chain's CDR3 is CASSYGQGAYEQYF. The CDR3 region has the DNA TGTGCCAGCAGTTACGGACAGGGCGCATACGAGCAGTACTTC.

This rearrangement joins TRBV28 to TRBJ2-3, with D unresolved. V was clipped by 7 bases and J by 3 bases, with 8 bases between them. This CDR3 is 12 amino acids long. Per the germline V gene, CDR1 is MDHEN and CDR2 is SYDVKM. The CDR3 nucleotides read TGTGCCAGCAATCTACAGACAGATACGCAGTATTTT. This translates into CASNLQTDTQYF.

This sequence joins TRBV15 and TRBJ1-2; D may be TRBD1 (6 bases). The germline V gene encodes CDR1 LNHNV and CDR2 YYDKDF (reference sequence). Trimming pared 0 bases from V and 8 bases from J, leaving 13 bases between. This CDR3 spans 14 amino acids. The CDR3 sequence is CATSRDSGGRGYTF. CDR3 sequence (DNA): TGTGCCACCAGCAGAGATTCCGGGGGGCGGGGCTACACCTTC.

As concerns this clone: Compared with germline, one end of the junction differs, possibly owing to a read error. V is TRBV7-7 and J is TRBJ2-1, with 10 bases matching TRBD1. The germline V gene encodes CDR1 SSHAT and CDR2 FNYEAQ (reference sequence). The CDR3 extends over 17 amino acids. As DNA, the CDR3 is TGTGCTAGCAGCTTAACCGGGACAGGGGTCCCGTACAATGAGCAGTTCTTC. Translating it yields CASSLTGTGVPYNEQFF.

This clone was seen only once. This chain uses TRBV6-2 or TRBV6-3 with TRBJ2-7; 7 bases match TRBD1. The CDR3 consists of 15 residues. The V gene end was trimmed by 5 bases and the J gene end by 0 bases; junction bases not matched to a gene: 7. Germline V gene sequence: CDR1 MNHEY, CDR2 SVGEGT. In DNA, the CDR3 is TGTGCCAGCAGTGCTCGGACAGGCACCTCCTACGAGCAGTACTTC. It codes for CASSARTGTSYEQYF.

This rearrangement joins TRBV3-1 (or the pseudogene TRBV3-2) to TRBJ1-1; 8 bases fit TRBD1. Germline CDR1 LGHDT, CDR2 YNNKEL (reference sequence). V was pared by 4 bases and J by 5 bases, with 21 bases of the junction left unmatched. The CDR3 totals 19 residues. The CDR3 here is CASSRPTTYRGDPGTEAFF. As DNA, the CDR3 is TGTGCCAGCAGCCGACCAACGACGTACAGGGGGGATCCGGGGACTGAAGCTTTCTTT.

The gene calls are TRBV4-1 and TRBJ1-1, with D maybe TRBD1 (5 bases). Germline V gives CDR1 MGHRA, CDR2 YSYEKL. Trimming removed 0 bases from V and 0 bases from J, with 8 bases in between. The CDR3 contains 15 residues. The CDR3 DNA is TGCGCCAGCAGCCAAGATTTGACAGTGAACACTGAAGCTTTCTTT. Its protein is CASSQDLTVNTEAFF.

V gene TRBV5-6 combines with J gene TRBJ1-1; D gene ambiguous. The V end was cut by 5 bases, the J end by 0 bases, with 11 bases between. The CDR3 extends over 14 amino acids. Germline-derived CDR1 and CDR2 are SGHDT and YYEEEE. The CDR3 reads CASSTAGMNTEAFF. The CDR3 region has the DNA TGTGCCAGCAGTACTGCCGGGATGAACACTGAAGCTTTCTTT.

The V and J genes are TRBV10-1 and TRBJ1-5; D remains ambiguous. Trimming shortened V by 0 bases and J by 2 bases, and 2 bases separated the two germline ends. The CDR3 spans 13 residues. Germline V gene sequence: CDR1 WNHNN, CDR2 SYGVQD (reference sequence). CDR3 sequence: CASSESGNQPQHF. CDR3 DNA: TGCGCCAGCAGTGAGTCCGGCAATCAGCCCCAGCATTTT.

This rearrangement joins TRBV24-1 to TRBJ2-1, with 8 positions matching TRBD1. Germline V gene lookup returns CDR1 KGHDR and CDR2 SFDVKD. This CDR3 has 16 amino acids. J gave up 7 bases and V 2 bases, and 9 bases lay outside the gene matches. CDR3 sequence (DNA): TGTGCCACCAGTGATTCACGGACAGGGACGGGGAATGAGCAGTTCTTC. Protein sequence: CATSDSRTGTGNEQFF.

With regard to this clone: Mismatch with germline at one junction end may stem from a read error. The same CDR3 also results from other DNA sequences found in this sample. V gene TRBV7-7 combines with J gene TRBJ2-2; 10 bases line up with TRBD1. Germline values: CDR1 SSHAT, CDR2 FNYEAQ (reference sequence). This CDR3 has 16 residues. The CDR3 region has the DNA TGTGCTAGCAGCTTAACCGGGACAGGGGTAATCGGGGAGCTGTTTTTT. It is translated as CASSLTGTGVIGELFF. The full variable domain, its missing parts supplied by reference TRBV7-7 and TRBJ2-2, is GAGVSQSPRYKVTKRGQDVTLRCDPISSHATLYWYQQALGQGPEFLTYFNYEAQPDKSGLPSDRFSAERPEGSISTLTIQRTEQRDSAMYRCASSLTGTGVIGELFFGEGSRLTVL.

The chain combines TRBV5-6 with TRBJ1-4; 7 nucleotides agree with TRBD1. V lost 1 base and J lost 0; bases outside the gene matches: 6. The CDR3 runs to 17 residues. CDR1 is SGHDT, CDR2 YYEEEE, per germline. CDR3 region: CASSLLVQGATNEKLFF. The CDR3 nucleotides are TGTGCCAGCAGCTTGCTCGTCCAGGGGGCAACTAATGAAAAACTGTTTTTT.

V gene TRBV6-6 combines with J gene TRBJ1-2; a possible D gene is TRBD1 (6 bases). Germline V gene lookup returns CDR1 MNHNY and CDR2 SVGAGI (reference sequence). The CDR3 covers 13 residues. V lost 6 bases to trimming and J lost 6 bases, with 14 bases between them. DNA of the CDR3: TGTGCCAGCAGCAAACAGGGCTTTGATGGCTACACCTTC. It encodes CASSKQGFDGYTF.

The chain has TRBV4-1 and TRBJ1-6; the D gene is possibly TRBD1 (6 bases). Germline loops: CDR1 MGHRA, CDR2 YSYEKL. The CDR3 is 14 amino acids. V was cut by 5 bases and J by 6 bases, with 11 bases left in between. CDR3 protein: CASSYRDLNSPLHF. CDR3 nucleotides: TGCGCCAGCAGCTACAGGGACCTTAATTCACCCCTCCACTTT.